The 21 T cell receptor beta chains listed next were all sequenced from one sample in a study of Ad26.COV2.S vaccination and SARS-CoV-2 variants. Documented treatment: roughly 20 received Ad26.COV2.S at low or high dose, single or two shots; about 5 received placebo; per-sample allocation not given. Material that was analyzed had been drawn on day 63 after the first vaccine or placebo injection. Libraries were prepared by immunoSEQ multiplex PCR; TCRdb keeps only in-frame clonotypes and omits some of them. In the table there are under 600,000 clones, 70% to 90% of which are singletons. Specimen: peripheral blood, collected in a trial of Ad26.COV2.S vaccine versus placebo. Source of these receptors: a person aged 18-65 years who received the Ad26.COV2.S COVID-19 vaccine or a placebo.

The V call is TRBV5-4, the J call TRBJ2-3, with a tentative D call TRBD2 (5 bases). V was trimmed by 4 bases and J by 2 bases, leaving 14 bases between them. The CDR3 is 15 amino acids. Germline assignment: CDR1 SGHNT and CDR2 YYREEE (reference sequence). CDR3 sequence: CASSQIEDYTDTQYF. CDR3 in DNA: TGTGCCAGCAGCCAAATTGAAGACTACACAGATACGCAGTATTTT.

V usage is TRBV6-9 and J usage is TRBJ2-7; TRBD1 agrees at 8 bases. Germline CDR1 MNHGY, CDR2 SVAAGI. This CDR3 contains 14 residues. Germline trimming cut 9 bases from V and 3 bases from J; bases unmatched to any gene: 10. CDR3 sequence: CARVINRGVYEQYF. CDR3 in DNA: TGTGCCAGAGTTATTAACAGGGGGGTCTACGAGCAGTACTTC.

V and J are TRBV29-1 and TRBJ2-5, with TRBD2 matching 10 bases. V shed 6 bases, J shed 5 bases, and the junction held 6 bases outside the gene matches. Germline values: CDR1 SQVTM, CDR2 ANQGSEA. The CDR3 covers 13 residues. The CDR3 sequence is CSVSSGRDETQYF. The CDR3 DNA reads TGCAGCGTGTCAAGCGGGAGGGATGAGACCCAGTACTTC.

In this sample, this clone turned up once. J is TRBJ2-1 and V is TRBV15; 7 bases are a match to TRBD2. Germline trimming cut 6 bases from V and 0 bases from J; bases unmatched to any gene: 8. From germline, CDR1 is LNHNV and CDR2 YYDKDF (reference sequence). This CDR3 is 16 amino acids long. The CDR3 nucleotides are TGTGCCACCAGTGAGATGGGGGGGAGCTCCTACAATGAGCAGTTCTTC. Protein sequence: CATSEMGGSSYNEQFF.

The V call is TRBV27, the J call TRBJ2-1; 10 positions agree with TRBD1. This CDR3 is 16 amino acids long. Germline CDR1 reads MNHEY; CDR2 reads SMNVEV (reference sequence). V was pared by 6 bases and J by 1 base, with 6 bases of the junction left unmatched. CDR3 sequence (DNA): TGTGCCAGCAGCCCCTGGGACAGGGGATCCTACAATGAGCAGTTCTTC. It codes for CASSPWDRGSYNEQFF.

The chain couples TRBV9 to TRBJ1-2; possible D gene TRBD1, 5 bases. V gave up 2 bases and J gave up 6 bases, with 20 bases separating them. Germline loops: CDR1 SGDLS, CDR2 YYNGEE. The CDR3 has 16 residues. The CDR3 DNA follows: TGTGCCAGCAGCGTTGGGGGAGGGGCAACGCCGGATGGCTACACCTTC. It specifies CASSVGGGATPDGYTF.

This sequence joins TRBV4-2 and TRBJ2-3, with D perhaps given as TRBD1 or TRBD2 (5 bases each). Per germline, CDR1 LGHNA and CDR2 YNFKEQ. The ends were cut back, 5 bases at V and 1 base at J, with 16 bases in the middle. This CDR3 region has 16 residues. CDR3 DNA sequence: TGTGCCAGCAGCGTAACCGGGGCCAAGGGCACAGATACGCAGTATTTT. It codes for CASSVTGAKGTDTQYF.

This chain joins TRBV7-9 and TRBJ2-5; no clear D gene. The CDR3 totals 15 residues. The germline V gene encodes CDR1 SEHNR and CDR2 FQNEAQ (reference sequence). The V end was cut by 3 bases, the J end by 4 bases, with 15 bases between. The CDR3 here is CASSLMGVSPETQYF. CDR3 coding DNA: TGTGCCAGCAGCTTGATGGGCGTGTCCCCAGAGACCCAGTACTTC.

V is TRBV6-6 and J is TRBJ1-2; D not certain. The V end lost 5 bases, the J end lost 6 bases, and 7 bases lay between the germline ends. The CDR3 extends over 11 amino acids. Looked up from germline, CDR1 is MNHNY and CDR2 is SVGAGI (reference sequence). CDR3 sequence (DNA): TGTGCCAGCAGTGGGAATGATGGCTACACCTTC. This sequence encodes CASSGNDGYTF.

This chain uses TRBV9 with TRBJ1-4, with D hard to call. This CDR3 has 14 amino acids. The germline gives CDR1 SGDLS, CDR2 YYNGEE. With 1 base removed from V and 5 bases from J, the gap between germline ends came to 9 bases. CDR3 sequence: CASSVKASNEKLFF. CDR3 sequence (DNA): TGTGCCAGCAGCGTAAAAGCCTCCAATGAAAAACTGTTTTTT.

This rearrangement joins TRBV18 to TRBJ2-3; a weak D match, TRBD1 (6 bases). The CDR3 covers 15 residues. Trimming cost V 5 bases and J 2 bases, with 14 bases left between them. CDR1 and CDR2 from the germline V gene are KGHSH and LQKENI. CDR3 bases: TGTGCCAGCTCATACGACAGGCATCACACAGATACGCAGTATTTT. Residues: CASSYDRHHTDTQYF. Full variable domain (remainder filled in from reference TRBV18 and TRBJ2-3): NAGVMQNPRHLVRRRGQEARLRCSPMKGHSHVYWYRQLPEEGLKFMVYLQKENIIDESGMPKERFSAEFPKEGPSILRIQQVVRGDSAAYFCASSYDRHHTDTQYFGPGTRLTVL.

The CDR3 coding sequence is TGTGCCAGCAGTCGGTCCTACCGTGGCACCGGGGAGCTGTTTTTT. It is translated as CASSRSYRGTGELFF. The gene calls are TRBV28 and TRBJ2-2, with D hard to call. Per the germline V gene, CDR1 is MDHEN and CDR2 is SYDVKM. The CDR3 length is 15 residues. V gave up 5 bases and J gave up 4 bases, with 14 bases separating them.

The chain has TRBV7-2 and TRBJ2-3, with 9 bases lining up with TRBD2. CDR3 size: 16 residues. Germline CDR1 and CDR2: SGHTA and FQGNSA. With V trimmed by 2 bases and J by 5 bases, 8 bases remained unmatched. This chain's CDR3 is CASSLRPAGGGDTQYF. The CDR3 nucleotides read TGTGCCAGCAGCTTAAGGCCAGCGGGGGGAGGAGATACGCAGTATTTT.

This sequence joins TRBV29-1 and TRBJ2-3, with TRBD1 identical over 10 bases. V dropped 4 bases and J dropped 4; count of bases not matched to a gene: 2. Germline V gene data show CDR1 as SQVTM and CDR2 as ANQGSEA. The CDR3 is 13 amino acids. The CDR3 DNA is TGCAGCGTTGCCGGGACAGGGGCAGATACGCAGTATTTT. This translates into CSVAGTGADTQYF.

The CDR3 nucleotides read TGTGCCACCAGTGATTCGGCCATCCGTGAGCAGTTCTTC. Translation gives CATSDSAIREQFF. The genes are TRBV24-1 and TRBJ2-1; D is unresolved. This CDR3 spans 13 amino acids. Germline loops: CDR1 KGHDR, CDR2 SFDVKD. V lost 2 bases to trimming and J lost 9 bases, with 10 bases between them.

The chain uses TRBV10-2 and TRBJ1-5; the D gene is possibly TRBD1 (6 bases). Trimming left V 6 bases short and J 4 bases short, with 13 bases between. Germline V gene sequence: CDR1 WSHSY, CDR2 SAAADI. The CDR3 runs 14 residues. Here the CDR3 reads CASRETGLNQPQHF. CDR3 nucleotide sequence: TGCGCCAGCAGGGAAACAGGGTTAAATCAGCCCCAGCATTTT.

This rearrangement joins TRBV29-1 to TRBJ2-3; TRBD1 matches at 7 bases. Germline assignment: CDR1 SQVTM and CDR2 ANQGSEA. V shed 6 bases, J shed 1 base, and the junction held 4 bases outside the gene matches. CDR3 size: 13 residues. Here the CDR3 DNA reads TGCAGCGTGGTCGGGACAGGCACAGATACGCAGTATTTT. It translates to CSVVGTGTDTQYF.

The rearrangement uses TRBV9 and TRBJ2-3, with 7 nucleotides matching TRBD2. Germline CDR1 and CDR2: SGDLS and YYNGEE. V trimming: 7 bases; J trimming: 2 bases; junction bases outside the gene matches: 7. CDR3 length: 14 residues. This CDR3 reads CASGRGVVTDTQYF. CDR3 sequence (DNA): TGTGCCAGCGGTCGGGGGGTAGTCACAGATACGCAGTATTTT.

V is TRBV11-2 and J is TRBJ2-1; 8 bases fit TRBD2. V shed 6 bases and J 8 bases; nucleotides not matched to a gene: 6. This CDR3 has 13 amino acids. Germline lookup yields CDR1 SGHAT and CDR2 FQNNGV. CDR3 sequence (DNA): TGTGCCAGCAGATGGACTAGCTTGGATGAGCAGTTCTTC. Translating gives CASRWTSLDEQFF. Based on the CDR3 plus reference TRBV11-2 and TRBJ2-1, the full variable domain is EAGVAQSPRYKIIEKRQSVAFWCNPISGHATLYWYQQILGQGPKLLIQFQNNGVVDDSQLPKDRFSAERLKGVDSTLKIQPAKLEDSAVYLCASRWTSLDEQFFGPGTRLTVL.

V and J are TRBV9 and TRBJ1-4; no definite D call. This CDR3 region has 16 residues. CDR1 SGDLS and CDR2 YYNGEE come from the germline V gene. Between the trimmed V and J ends, which lost 3 bases and 5 bases, there was a span of 17 bases. DNA for the CDR3: TGTGCCAGCAGCGCCGACGGAGCTAGGGCCAATGAAAAACTGTTTTTT. Translation: CASSADGARANEKLFF.

The chain links TRBV7-8 to TRBJ1-2; 9 nucleotides match TRBD1. From germline, CDR1 is SGHVS and CDR2 FQNEAQ. CDR3 length: 17 residues. V was clipped by 5 bases and J by 4 bases; unmatched bases: 14. CDR3 sequence reads: CASSQNKDRGSSYGYTF. For the CDR3, the DNA is TGTGCCAGCAGCCAGAATAAGGACAGGGGTTCGTCCTATGGCTACACCTTC.